The clone carrying this T cell receptor beta chain was observed a few times. Participants spanned ages roughly 18 to 90 years and resided in 20 to 25 US areas. From germline, CDR1 is SGHNT and CDR2 YYREEE (reference sequence). There are 16 residues in the CDR3. The V end was cut by 4 bases, the J end by 3 bases, with 16 bases between. This sample was included in a study of blood T cell repertoires in COVID-19. Study in general: There were acute and convalescent COVID-19 samples, and they came from the United States, Italy and Spain. Sources were T cells, B-cell-depleted T cells, or PBMCs; the material itself was cDNA or gDNA.

Sequencing was performed with immunoSEQ multiplex PCR; in TCRdb, only in-frame clones are kept and a portion is missing. The repertoire holds approximately 140,000 clones, with approximately 86% as singletons. The material sequenced was PBMCs or T cells enriched from blood (not recorded which). The TCR sequence derives from a woman aged 40 to 49 who had been exposed to COVID-19. V gene TRBV5-4 combines with J gene TRBJ2-2, with D perhaps TRBD2 (5 bases). The chain's CDR3 is CASSASPGKDTGELFF. Written as DNA, the CDR3 is TGTGCCAGCAGCGCGTCACCCGGGAAAGACACCGGGGAGCTGTTTTTT. The complete variable domain, with remaining parts taken from reference TRBV5-4 and TRBJ2-2, reads ETGVTQSPTHLIKTRGQQVTLRCSSQSGHNTVSWYQQALGQGPQFIFQYYREEENGRGNFPPRFSGLQFPNYSSELNVNALELDDSALYLCASSASPGKDTGELFFGEGSRLTVL.